The present T cell receptor (beta chain) was sequenced within a study of CD8 T cells in ankylosing spondylitis. Overall study results and limits: A TCR beta motif made of roughly eight highly homologous variants seemed typical of ankylosing spondylitis blood. The authors reported significant enrichment of disease-linked clones in matched ankylosing spondylitis synovial fluid. Previously reported in reactive arthritis synovial fluid and blood were some of the motif variants.

CDR3 size: 16 residues. Library preparation for TCR beta used quantitative 5'-RACE with molecular barcodes. One entry per CDR3 protein results from TCRdb running MiXCR on the 5' RACE reads. The table lists around 450,000 distinct CDR3 sequences, roughly 27% of them singletons. In this sample, this clonotype turned up a few times. Its specificity is unknown. The source material was blood, either unsorted or a sorted T cell fraction (not recorded which). V and J are TRBV21-1 and TRBJ2-1; TRBD2 reflects the table's D call only, with no check against the DNA. TRBV21-1 is marked as a pseudogene. The clonotype was recovered from a male donor with ankylosing spondylitis. The CDR3 loop reads CASSKKATSGYNEQFF. In DNA form, the CDR3 reads TGTGCCAGCAGCAAAAAGGCCACTAGCGGATACAATGAGCAGTTCTTC.